The sequence of this TCR beta chain was determined in a study of cytomegalovirus exposure and HLA in healthy donors. To note about this clone: Its specificity is unknown.

Both 60 Vbeta primers and 13 Jbeta primers went into the PCR. Method: immunoSEQ multiplex PCR; TCRdb's copy keeps in-frame clones and lacks some. The sample holds about 120,000 clones, more than 65% seen once. The donors gave bone marrow, and they were healthy. Study-level findings and limits: There were a few CMV-associated chains whose specificity for CMV antigens was confirmed in vitro. A list of about 180 TCR beta chains associated with cytomegalovirus was given. There were reportedly fewer N-insertions in an Asian-associated ancestry cluster than the roughly 670-donor mean, in a later analysis.

The sequence was obtained from a man aged 18 to 29 in good health and CMV-seropositive. What was sequenced was PBMCs.

This CDR3 is CASSFLLLSGGGELFF. CDR3 nucleotide sequence: TGTGCCAGCAGCTTCCTACTCCTTAGCGGGGGCGGGGAGCTGTTTTTT. The V call is TRBV7-2, the J call TRBJ2-2, with 9 bases aligning to TRBD2. Germline CDR1 SGHTA, CDR2 FQGNSA. V was pared by 3 bases and J by 7 bases, with 9 bases of the junction left unmatched. This CDR3 is built from 16 residues.